The 13 T cell receptor beta chains given below trace back to one sample, sequenced in a study of blood T cell repertoires in COVID-19. Measured with immunoSEQ multiplex PCR; TCRdb has only the in-frame clones, and not every one. The sample has some 330,000 clones, 80% to 85% seen once. The specimen sequenced was PBMCs or T cells enriched from blood (not recorded which). These receptors originate from a woman in her forties or fifties who had recovered from COVID-19.

The rearrangement links TRBV2 to TRBJ2-5; 7 bases are a match to TRBD2. The CDR3 has 13 residues. Trimming at V came to 7 bases and at J to 3 bases, leaving 5 bases not matched to a gene. Germline CDR1 and CDR2: SNHLY and FYNNEI. Here the CDR3 DNA reads TGTGCCAGCACCCGTGGGGGGGAAGAGACCCAGTACTTC. It codes for CASTRGGEETQYF.

The genes are TRBV19 and TRBJ2-1; 7 positions agree with TRBD2. Germline CDR1 LNHDA, CDR2 SQIVND (reference sequence). V gave up 3 bases and J gave up 4 bases; unmatched junction bases: 12. The length of the CDR3 is 17 residues. The CDR3 bases are TGTGCCAGTAGTATCGCTTCGGGCGGGGGAGCTTACAATGAGCAGTTCTTC. Its protein product is CASSIASGGGAYNEQFF.

The chain employs TRBV7-2 and TRBJ1-1; D possibly corresponds to TRBD1 (5 bases). Germline V CDR1 and CDR2: SGHTA, FQGNSA. This CDR3 has 13 amino acids. V was trimmed by 2 bases and J by 1 base, leaving 5 bases between them. CDR3 in DNA: TGTGCCAGCAGCTTACAGGGGAACACTGAAGCTTTCTTT. This gives the protein CASSLQGNTEAFF.

The CDR3 spells CATSGPTDTQYF. In nucleotides, the CDR3 is TGTGCCACAAGCGGCCCCACAGATACGCAGTATTTT. This sequence joins TRBV24-1 and TRBJ2-3, with a possible D match to TRBD2 (5 bases). This CDR3 has 12 residues. Germline CDR1 and CDR2: KGHDR and SFDVKD. The ends were cut back, 10 bases at V and 2 bases at J, with 9 bases in the middle.

The gene calls are TRBV30 and TRBJ1-1, with D hard to call. Germline lookup yields CDR1 GTSNPN and CDR2 SVGIG (reference sequence). This CDR3 region has 13 residues. Trimming took off 0 bases at V and 4 bases at J, with 9 bases between the two ends. This chain's CDR3 is CAWSVSRGTEAFF. In nucleotides, the CDR3 is TGTGCCTGGAGTGTTTCTCGGGGCACTGAAGCTTTCTTT.

This chain uses TRBV5-1 with TRBJ1-1; D remains ambiguous. CDR3 size: 13 residues. Germline V gene lookup returns CDR1 SGHRS and CDR2 YFSETQ. V lost 4 bases and J lost 0, with 7 bases in between. The CDR3 DNA reads TGCGCCAGCAGCGACACCTTGAACACTGAAGCTTTCTTT. Translating gives CASSDTLNTEAFF.

This rearrangement joins TRBV15 to TRBJ2-1, with 15 bases identical to TRBD2. Germline V gene data show CDR1 as LNHNV and CDR2 as YYDKDF (reference sequence). CDR3 length equals 15 residues. Trimming took 6 bases from V and 7 from J; bases not matched to a gene: 4. Here the CDR3 reads CATSWGTSGGNEQFF. The CDR3 coding sequence is TGTGCCACCAGTTGGGGGACTAGCGGGGGGAATGAGCAGTTCTTC. Together with reference TRBV15 and TRBJ2-1, the CDR3 gives the full variable domain: DAMVIQNPRYQVTQFGKPVTLSCSQTLNHNVMYWYQQKSSQAPKLLFHYYDKDFNNEADTPDNFQSRRPNTSFCFLDIRSPGLGDTAMYLCATSWGTSGGNEQFFGPGTRLTVL.

This chain uses TRBV28 with TRBJ2-3; no firm D call. The CDR3 extends over 14 amino acids. Trimming shortened V by 5 bases and J by 5 bases, and 14 bases separated the two germline ends. Germline V CDR1 and CDR2: MDHEN, SYDVKM. The CDR3 here is CASSLMISQDTQYF. The CDR3 nucleotides are TGTGCCAGCAGTCTGATGATCAGTCAAGATACGCAGTATTTT.

The J gene is TRBJ1-3, the V gene TRBV7-5; the table gives TRBD1 as D, unverified against the DNA. TRBV7-5 is a known pseudogene. The CDR3 sequence is 15 residues long. CDR3 DNA sequence: TGTGTCAGGAAGAAACAGAAAACCCATGGAAACACCATATATTTT. This codes for CVRKKQKTHGNTIYF.

The chain is built from TRBV10-3 and TRBJ2-7, with D perhaps TRBD1 (6 bases). CDR1 is ENHRY, CDR2 SYGVKD, per germline. CDR3 length: 14 residues. V was cut by 9 bases and J by 0 bases, with 15 bases left in between. For the CDR3, the DNA is TGTGCCATAGGGGGAGATCGGGGCTCCTACGAGCAGTACTTC. Translating it yields CAIGGDRGSYEQYF.

The CDR3 sequence: CAWNYRGPGNTIYF. The CDR3 region has the DNA TGTGCCTGGAATTACAGGGGGCCCGGAAACACCATATATTTT. The chain joins TRBV30 to TRBJ1-3; 9 positions agree with TRBD1. The CDR3 totals 14 residues. Germline CDR1 GTSNPN, CDR2 SVGIG (reference sequence). Trimming took 4 bases from V and 4 from J; bases not matched to a gene: 5.

The chain has TRBV24-1 and TRBJ1-1; 8 bases map to TRBD1. V lost 3 bases to trimming and J lost 0 bases; unmatched junction nucleotides: 8. Germline V gene sequence: CDR1 KGHDR, CDR2 SFDVKD. CDR3 size: 17 residues. The CDR3 DNA sequence: TGTGCCACCAGTGATCGTCGGACAGGGACTATGAACACTGAAGCTTTCTTT. This sequence encodes CATSDRRTGTMNTEAFF.

A few counts support this clone. The chain uses TRBV5-8 and TRBJ2-2; 9 nucleotides agree with TRBD2. Germline loops: CDR1 SGHTS, CDR2 YDEGEE. The CDR3 is 15 residues long. Unmatched junction bases numbered 7, after V lost 4 bases and J lost 6 bases. CDR3: CASSPGTSRAGELFF. CDR3 bases: TGTGCCAGCAGCCCCGGGACTAGCCGGGCCGGGGAGCTGTTTTTT.